This entry describes one TCR beta chain. The antigen remains undetermined. This record belongs to a study of CD8+ T cells in alopecia areata. Points from the study as a whole: Normal skin's resident alphabeta T cells are sequenced alongside lesional scalp T cells.

Lesional scalp punch biopsies and peripheral blood were collected from alopecia areata patients. TCR sequencing used cDNA made by reverse transcription of extracted RNA. Measured with immunoSEQ multiplex PCR; TCRdb has only the in-frame clones, and not every one. Among about 180,000 clones listed, 50% to 75% were seen once. V lost 3 bases, J lost 5 bases, and 15 bases stayed unmatched. The CDR3 is made up of 17 amino acids. Per germline, CDR1 SGHRS and CDR2 YFSETQ. The genes are TRBV5-1 and TRBJ2-5, with TRBD2 identical over 8 bases. The receptor was derived from a human donor with alopecia areata. Source: CD4+ T cells sorted from blood, taken at week 0. CDR3 protein: CASSWTRRGLVSETQYF. In DNA form, the CDR3 reads TGCGCCAGCAGCTGGACCCGGAGGGGACTAGTTTCCGAGACCCAGTACTTC.